This T cell receptor beta chain appears in the sequencing data of a study of control samples from healthy donors and cancer patients. CDR1 and CDR2 (germline): SGHRS, YFSETQ. J was trimmed by 4 bases and V by 3 bases; bases with no gene match: 4. The CDR3 sequence is 14 residues long. Method: immunoSEQ multiplex PCR; TCRdb's copy keeps in-frame clones and lacks some. The data hold about 190,000 clones, with around 90% observed a single time. The sample comprised blood. This clonotype originated in a man aged 25 to 40 in good health. V is TRBV5-1 and J is TRBJ1-1; 9 bases agree with TRBD1. The CDR3 region is CASSSWTGVTEAFF. In DNA, the CDR3 is TGCGCCAGCAGCTCCTGGACAGGGGTCACTGAAGCTTTCTTT.